The present T cell receptor (beta chain) was sequenced within a study of regulatory T cells in long-lasting Graves disease. Regarding the study as a whole: Persistent Graves' patients showed less TCR diversity than newly diagnosed ones.

Construction of TCR beta libraries relied on iRepertoire HTBI primers and on Arm-PCR targeting CDR3 regions. TCRdb passed the multiplex PCR reads through MiXCR, listing each CDR3 protein once. Altogether 450,000 or so distinct CDR3 sequences are present, about 22% being singletons, with the ten largest covering around 14%. Concerning this clonotype itself: The antigen remains undetermined. One junction end does not reproduce the germline sequence, and a read error may be involved.

Indicated time point: persistent/refractory GD, antithyroid drugs over 5 years with positive TRAb. PBMCs were the source of the RNA used for TCR sequencing. Those enrolled as patients came out of an endocrinology department in Xi'an, China. The starting material was peripheral blood mononuclear cells (PBMCs), obtained when the disease was refractory, from a patient treated with antithyroid drugs. The sequence derives from a female donor with Graves disease.

The CDR3 spells CTSSLPVTSTIYF. CDR3 DNA: TGTACCAGCAGTTTACCGGTAACGAGTACCATATATTTT. This sequence joins TRBV28 and TRBJ1-3; D is unclear. The CDR3 is made up of 13 amino acids. From germline, CDR1 is MDHEN and CDR2 SYDVKM.